These 18 T cell receptor beta chains were all obtained from the same sample, sequenced in a study of technical replicates of blood from several donors. Sequenced by immunoSEQ multiplex PCR; TCRdb stores in-frame clones only, minus some. Of 72,000 or so clones listed, around 92% were seen once; the top ten hold 0.42%. The specimen sequenced was T cells isolated from PBMCs. These receptors were collected from a human donor in good health.

The V gene is TRBV6-1, the J gene TRBJ1-5; D not certain. The CDR3 contains 14 residues. Germline CDR1 is MNHNS and CDR2 is SASEGT. With 2 bases removed from V and 1 base from J, the gap between germline ends came to 6 bases. The CDR3 reads CASSELQSNQPQHF. The CDR3 nucleotides are TGTGCCAGCAGTGAATTACAGAGCAATCAGCCCCAGCATTTT.

J is TRBJ1-2 and V is TRBV10-3; D may be TRBD1 (6 bases). Germline lookup yields CDR1 ENHRY and CDR2 SYGVKD. CDR3 length: 15 amino acids. V was pared by 0 bases and J by 4 bases, with 12 bases between. The CDR3 DNA reads as TGTGCCATCAGTGAGTCGTTCTCACAGGGCTATGGCTACACCTTC. Translated: CAISESFSQGYGYTF.

V gene TRBV6-4 combines with J gene TRBJ2-6, with 7 bases matching TRBD1. Germline V CDR1 and CDR2: MRHNA, SNTAGT. J gave up 0 bases and V 8 bases, and 4 bases lay outside the gene matches. The length of the CDR3 is 15 residues. For the CDR3, the DNA is TGTGCCAGCCGGGACAGTAACTCTGGGGCCAACGTCCTGACTTTC. Protein product: CASRDSNSGANVLTF.

In regard to this clone: At one boundary the junction diverges from the germline segment, which might be a read error. This sequence joins TRBV5-6 and TRBJ1-1; D not certain. Per the germline V gene, CDR1 is SGHDT and CDR2 is YYEEEE. This CDR3 region has 13 residues. The CDR3 region has the DNA TGTGCCAGCAGCCTTCGCCTGAACTCTGAAGCTTTCTTT. Translating it yields CASSLRLNSEAFF.

This sequence joins TRBV19 and TRBJ1-2, with D unclear. Deletions cut 1 base from V and 4 bases from J, with 7 bases between. The CDR3 runs 13 residues. Germline values: CDR1 LNHDA, CDR2 SQIVND (reference sequence). The CDR3 DNA is TGTGCCAGTAGTATAGGGGCCGGCTATGGCTACACCTTC. It is translated as CASSIGAGYGYTF.

This rearrangement joins TRBV10-3 to TRBJ2-7; tentatively, D is TRBD2 (5 bases). Trimming shortened V by 4 bases and J by 5 bases, and 9 bases separated the two germline ends. CDR3 size: 12 residues. Germline V gene data show CDR1 as ENHRY and CDR2 as SYGVKD. The CDR3 DNA reads TGTGCCATCAGTGCTAGCTTCCACGAGCAGTACTTC. Amino acids: CAISASFHEQYF.

This chain joins TRBV10-3 and TRBJ1-5; 7 bases fit TRBD1. V shed 2 bases, J shed 5 bases, and the junction held 0 bases outside the gene matches. Germline V CDR1 and CDR2: ENHRY, SYGVKD. There are 13 residues in the CDR3. The CDR3 DNA sequence: TGTGCCATCAGTGAGACAGGGGATCAGCCCCAGCATTTT. It encodes CAISETGDQPQHF.

This chain connects TRBV21-1 to TRBJ2-7; whether TRBD2, the table's D call, matches the DNA was not checked. TRBV21-1 is tagged as a pseudogene. CDR3 length: 11 residues. The CDR3, as DNA: TGTGCCAGCAAGCGGGAGCGGGAGCAGTACTTC. It is translated as CASKREREQYF.

The chain couples TRBV6-1 to TRBJ2-4; TRBD1 matches at 7 bases. The CDR3 runs 19 residues. J lost 8 bases, V lost 2 bases, and 21 bases had no gene match. In germline, CDR1 is MNHNS, CDR2 SASEGT. CDR3 sequence reads: CASSEYAGTAMIRADIQYF. DNA of the CDR3: TGTGCCAGCAGTGAATACGCTGGGACAGCCATGATTCGGGCGGACATTCAGTACTTC.

CDR3 residues: CSVEGGGGYGYTF. The CDR3 DNA reads TGCAGCGTTGAAGGGGGAGGGGGCTATGGCTACACCTTC. The gene calls are TRBV29-1 and TRBJ1-2; D possibly corresponds to TRBD1 (6 bases). CDR3 length: 13 residues. Germline values: CDR1 SQVTM, CDR2 ANQGSEA. Trimming took off 1 base at V and 4 bases at J, with 10 bases between the two ends.

The chain links TRBV27 to TRBJ2-1, with D possibly TRBD1 on 5 matching bases. V was clipped by 2 bases and J by 9 bases, with 14 bases between them. CDR1 and CDR2 (germline): MNHEY, SMNVEV (reference sequence). The CDR3 runs 14 residues. The CDR3 region has the DNA TGTGCCAGCAGTTTAGAACCCAGGGTCAGTGAGCAGTTCTTC. It specifies CASSLEPRVSEQFF.

The CDR3, as DNA: TGTGCCAGCAGCTCCGGGACTAGCTCGAAGACCCAGTACTTC. Translated: CASSSGTSSKTQYF. This chain uses TRBV7-9 with TRBJ2-5; 9 nucleotides align to TRBD2. Germline trimming cut 4 bases from V and 6 bases from J; bases unmatched to any gene: 6. Germline values: CDR1 SEHNR, CDR2 FQNEAQ (reference sequence). The CDR3 is 14 residues long.

The chain is built from TRBV7-2 and TRBJ2-3, with D possibly being TRBD2 (5 bases). CDR3 length equals 14 residues. Trimming cost V 8 bases and J 1 base, with 13 bases left between them. Germline CDR1 SGHTA, CDR2 FQGNSA. The CDR3 region has the DNA TGTGCCAGCGGAGCGTTGAGGGGCACAGATACGCAGTATTTT. Its translation: CASGALRGTDTQYF. Filled out from reference TRBV7-2 and TRBJ2-3, the complete variable domain reads GAGVSQSPSNKVTEKGKDVELRCDPISGHTALYWYRQSLGQGLEFLIYFQGNSAPDKSGLPSDRFSAERTGGSVSTLTIQRTQQEDSAVYLCASGALRGTDTQYFGPGTRLTVL.

This chain links TRBV10-3 with TRBJ1-1; D is uncertain. V was shortened by 8 bases and J by 4 bases, with 23 bases between the two germline ends. The CDR3 sequence is 16 residues long. Per the germline V gene, CDR1 is ENHRY and CDR2 is SYGVKD. In nucleotides, the CDR3 is TGTGCCATCGCCGGGTTTGGTGGAGAGGGATTCACTGAAGCTTTCTTT. Protein sequence: CAIAGFGGEGFTEAFF.

The chain combines TRBV6-5 with TRBJ1-4; D is unresolved. The germline V and J ends were trimmed by 3 bases and 7 bases, with 12 bases remaining between them. In germline, CDR1 is MNHEY, CDR2 SVGAGI. CDR3 length: 14 amino acids. CDR3 sequence reads: CASSYSGGVEKLFF. Here the CDR3 DNA reads TGTGCCAGCAGTTATTCAGGCGGGGTTGAAAAACTGTTTTTT.

This sequence joins TRBV10-2 and TRBJ1-5; TRBD1 might be the D (5 bases). CDR3 length: 14 amino acids. Germline V gives CDR1 WSHSY, CDR2 SAAADI. V was pared by 7 bases and J by 3 bases, with 13 bases between. The CDR3 DNA is TGCGCCAGCAATGAAGGGGCATACAATCAGCCCCAGCATTTT. Protein: CASNEGAYNQPQHF.

The chain employs TRBV19 and TRBJ2-1; maybe TRBD1 (6 bases). Germline V gives CDR1 LNHDA, CDR2 SQIVND (reference sequence). Trimming stripped 10 bases from V and 2 bases from J, with 18 bases between. This CDR3 contains 15 residues. The CDR3, as DNA: TGTGCCACCACCAGGACAGCTCGGGCCTACAATGAGCAGTTCTTC. The encoded protein is CATTRTARAYNEQFF.

The CDR3 is CASISQGMGSGANVLTF. The CDR3 nucleotides read TGTGCCAGCATCTCACAGGGGATGGGCTCTGGGGCCAACGTCCTGACTTTC. The chain links TRBV28 to TRBJ2-6, with 7 bases lining up with TRBD1. This CDR3 is 17 amino acids long. With 7 bases clipped from V and 0 bases from J, the junction kept 9 bases outside the gene matches. Germline CDR1 is MDHEN and CDR2 is SYDVKM.